Below, 23 T cell receptor beta chains from the same sample are listed, as sequenced in a study of shared clonotypes between healthy human individuals (dated by TCRdb to the early 2020s). The receptor library was made with the immunoSEQ multiplex PCR assay. TCRdb took over this immuneACCESS table, retaining in-frame rearrangements with V and J assigned. Such tables are incomplete; in checked studies, under half of the missing clones stem from an unresolved V gene, and the remainder is unexplained. The sample has 550,000 to 700,000 clones on record, about 80% of them singletons. The ten largest account for more than 1.5% of the sample. The sequenced sample consisted of memory CD4+ T cells sorted from blood. Interpreted using the paper, the cell subset or site label stands for: CD45RA-negative fraction. The receptor set was obtained from a woman in her twenties or thirties in good health.

The CDR3 loop reads CASSLMGGGDYGYTF. CDR3 coding DNA: TGTGCCAGCAGCTTAATGGGCGGGGGTGACTATGGCTACACCTTC. The chain uses TRBV7-9 and TRBJ1-2, with D perhaps matching TRBD1 (5 bases). Trimming left V 2 bases short and J 3 bases short, with 13 bases between. This CDR3 has 15 residues. Per the germline V gene, CDR1 is SEHNR and CDR2 is FQNEAQ (reference sequence).

The chain couples TRBV4-2 to TRBJ2-7, with 9 bases identical to TRBD2. Looked up from germline, CDR1 is LGHNA and CDR2 is YNFKEQ. The CDR3 is 16 residues long. The J segment lost 4 bases and the V segment lost 5 bases, leaving 12 bases of the junction unmatched. The CDR3 here is CASSSRSREGKYEQYF. As DNA, the CDR3 is TGTGCCAGCAGCTCCCGTTCGCGGGAGGGTAAGTACGAGCAGTACTTC.

CDR3 in DNA: TGTGCCAGCAGCTTTGGACAGGACTATGGCTACACCTTC. Protein product: CASSFGQDYGYTF. This chain joins TRBV5-6 and TRBJ1-2; TRBD1 agrees at 7 bases. J was trimmed by 3 bases and V by 2 bases; bases with no gene match: 1. There are 13 residues in the CDR3. Germline lookup yields CDR1 SGHDT and CDR2 YYEEEE.

This sequence joins TRBV15 and TRBJ2-7; 8 bases are shared with TRBD2. The CDR3 loop spans 15 amino acids. Germline V gene lookup returns CDR1 LNHNV and CDR2 YYDKDF (reference sequence). V was clipped by 0 bases and J by 2 bases; unmatched bases: 3. The CDR3 nucleotides read TGTGCCACCAGCAGAGATAGCGGGACCCCCTACGAGCAGTACTTC. This codes for CATSRDSGTPYEQYF.

The rearrangement uses TRBV6-1 and TRBJ1-5; D is ambiguous. Trimming took 9 bases from V and 3 from J, leaving 18 bases between them. CDR3 size: 15 residues. CDR1 is MNHNS and CDR2 is SASEGT in the germline V gene. CDR3 in amino acids: CASAVGISNNQPQHF. CDR3 DNA sequence: TGTGCCAGTGCGGTGGGGATTTCGAACAATCAGCCCCAGCATTTT.

The chain couples TRBV27 to TRBJ2-1; D possibly corresponds to TRBD1 (6 bases). Trimming took off 4 bases at V and 3 bases at J, with 16 bases between the two ends. The germline V gene encodes CDR1 MNHEY and CDR2 SMNVEV (reference sequence). The CDR3 runs 16 residues. CDR3 in DNA: TGTGCCAGCAGTTCGACAGGAAGTCGGGGCTACAATGAGCAGTTCTTC. Translated: CASSSTGSRGYNEQFF.

V is TRBV5-1 and J is TRBJ1-1, with a tentative D call TRBD1 (5 bases). V was pared by 3 bases and J by 5 bases, with 14 bases between. Germline CDR1 SGHRS, CDR2 YFSETQ. CDR3 length: 14 amino acids. The CDR3 is CASSWTRVGTEAFF. CDR3 sequence (DNA): TGCGCCAGCAGCTGGACAAGGGTCGGGACTGAAGCTTTCTTT.

In its sample, this clone was seen a few times. V usage is TRBV29-1 and J usage is TRBJ2-1; 9 positions match TRBD2. The V segment lost 2 bases and the J segment 9 bases; nucleotides outside the gene matches: 20. The CDR3 sequence is 18 residues long. Germline-derived CDR1 and CDR2 are SQVTM and ANQGSEA. CDR3 region: CSVETSHFWREGLGEQFF. CDR3 in DNA: TGCAGCGTTGAAACATCCCACTTTTGGCGGGAGGGCCTGGGTGAGCAGTTCTTC.

This clone was counted ten times or more. The CDR3 DNA follows: TGTGCCAGCAGCTTAGATTGGTCTGGGAGTGGCTACACCTTC. Amino acid sequence: CASSLDWSGSGYTF. The chain couples TRBV11-3 to TRBJ1-2, with unresolved D. The CDR3 consists of 14 residues. CDR1 SGHNT and CDR2 YENEEA come from the germline V gene. V was pared by 0 bases and J by 7 bases, with 12 bases between.

The V gene is TRBV28, the J gene TRBJ2-1; TRBD2 aligns across 7 bases. V trimming: 8 bases; J trimming: 2 bases; junction bases outside the gene matches: 12. The length of the CDR3 is 16 residues. Germline loops: CDR1 MDHEN, CDR2 SYDVKM. The CDR3 nucleotides are TGTGCCAGCGTCCCCAGCAGACTAGCTACCTACAATGAGCAGTTCTTC. It yields the protein CASVPSRLATYNEQFF. Filled out from reference TRBV28 and TRBJ2-1, the complete variable domain reads DVKVTQSSRYLVKRTGEKVFLECVQDMDHENMFWYRQDPGLGLRLIYFSYDVKMKEKGDIPEGYSVSREKKERFSLILESASTNQTSMYLCASVPSRLATYNEQFFGPGTRLTVL.

The rearrangement links TRBV28 to TRBJ2-1, with 10 nucleotides matching TRBD2. The CDR3 has 16 residues. The ends lost 2 bases at V and 5 bases at J; junction bases unmatched: 6. Germline CDR1 and CDR2: MDHEN and SYDVKM. The CDR3 protein is CASSLTAGGLNNEQFF. The CDR3 nucleotides read TGTGCCAGCAGTTTAACAGCGGGAGGGCTTAACAATGAGCAGTTCTTC.

The chain joins TRBV19 to TRBJ1-1, with D unclear. Trimming took 2 bases from V and 1 from J, leaving 8 bases between them. Germline loops: CDR1 LNHDA, CDR2 SQIVND (reference sequence). This CDR3 comprises 14 residues. The CDR3 DNA is TGTGCCAGTAGTATAAAGCACAGGAACACTGAAGCTTTCTTT. As protein: CASSIKHRNTEAFF.

The chain recombines TRBV2 with TRBJ2-3; 9 bases align to TRBD2. CDR3 length: 16 amino acids. Unmatched junction bases numbered 4, after V lost 1 base and J lost 2 bases. The germline gives CDR1 SNHLY, CDR2 FYNNEI. DNA of the CDR3: TGTGCCAGCAGTGAAGGTCTAGCGGGAATCACAGATACGCAGTATTTT. Translating gives CASSEGLAGITDTQYF.

This clone was seen a single time. The genes are TRBV5-1 and TRBJ2-1; D unresolved. Germline V gives CDR1 SGHRS, CDR2 YFSETQ. V lost 2 bases to trimming and J lost 0 bases, with 9 bases between them. The CDR3 sequence is 15 residues long. Here the CDR3 reads CASSFGGISYNEQFF. The DNA for the CDR3 is TGCGCCAGCAGCTTTGGTGGGATCTCCTACAATGAGCAGTTCTTC.

The rearrangement links TRBV14 to TRBJ2-1, with TRBD2 matching over 13 bases. The CDR3 sequence is 15 residues long. Germline CDR1 and CDR2: SGHDN and FVKESK. J was trimmed by 3 bases and V by 4 bases; bases with no gene match: 0. The CDR3 DNA reads TGTGCCAGCAGCCGGACTAGCGGGAGCTACAATGAGCAGTTCTTC. Translation: CASSRTSGSYNEQFF. The full variable domain, rest sourced from reference TRBV14 and TRBJ2-1, is EAGVTQFPSHSVIEKGQTVTLRCDPISGHDNLYWYRRVMGKEIKFLLHFVKESKQDESGMPNNRFLAERTGGTYSTLKVQPAELEDSGVYFCASSRTSGSYNEQFFGPGTRLTVL.

The V gene is TRBV4-2, the J gene TRBJ2-3; D is perhaps TRBD2 (6 bases). The V end lost 4 bases, the J end lost 3 bases, and 17 bases lay between the germline ends. The germline CDR1 and CDR2 sequences are LGHNA and YNFKEQ. The CDR3 totals 16 residues. The CDR3 sequence: CASSLFGGDGTDTQYF. CDR3 sequence (DNA): TGTGCCAGCAGCCTCTTTGGCGGGGACGGGACAGATACGCAGTATTTT.

As to this clone: The sample carries other DNA sequences with the same CDR3. The V call is TRBV5-1, the J call TRBJ1-1; D uncertain. V shed 0 bases and J shed 1 base, with 4 bases lying between them. The V gene's germline CDR1 is SGHRS and CDR2 YFSETQ. The CDR3 is made up of 13 amino acids. The DNA of the CDR3 is TGCGCCAGCAGCTTGGCTAGGAACACTGAAGCTTTCTTT. It yields the protein CASSLARNTEAFF.

This clone was recorded a few times. J is TRBJ2-5 and V is TRBV25-1; no clear D gene. The CDR3 length is 14 residues. V was shortened by 2 bases and J by 0 bases, with 7 bases between the two germline ends. The germline V gene encodes CDR1 MGHDK and CDR2 SYGVNS. As DNA, the CDR3 is TGTGCCAGCAGTGAACGTGCGGACCAAGAGACCCAGTACTTC. Amino acid sequence: CASSERADQETQYF.

The chain is built from TRBV14 and TRBJ2-7, with 7 bases aligning to TRBD1. V trimming: 1 base; J trimming: 5 bases; junction bases outside the gene matches: 17. The CDR3 covers 18 residues. Germline CDR1 is SGHDN and CDR2 is FVKESK. The CDR3 DNA is TGTGCCAGCAGCCAAGGGTTTATAGAACTCACAGGGGCGAACGAGCAGTACTTC. This gives the protein CASSQGFIELTGANEQYF.

V is TRBV27 and J is TRBJ2-7; TRBD1 aligns across 9 bases. V lost 5 bases, J lost 9 bases, and 14 bases stayed unmatched. CDR3 size: 15 residues. Germline V lookup: CDR1 MNHEY, CDR2 SMNVEV (reference sequence). The CDR3 spells CASSAMRDRAFVQYF. CDR3 nucleotides: TGTGCCAGCAGTGCTATGAGGGACAGGGCTTTCGTGCAGTACTTC.

CDR3 DNA sequence: TGTGCCAGCAGCTTCAGCAGACAAGAGACCCAGTACTTC. Residues: CASSFSRQETQYF. The chain employs TRBV7-3 and TRBJ2-5, with no clear D. Germline V lookup: CDR1 SGHTA, CDR2 FQGTGA. This CDR3 spans 13 amino acids. Trimming took off 3 bases at V and 2 bases at J, with 7 bases between the two ends.

The chain couples TRBV30 to TRBJ2-1; possibly TRBD2 for D (6 bases). Trimming removed 4 bases at V and 2 bases at J, with 9 bases between. The CDR3 is 13 amino acids. CDR1 and CDR2 (germline): GTSNPN, SVGIG (reference sequence). The CDR3 DNA follows: TGTGCCTGGATGGGGGGAACCTACAATGAGCAGTTCTTC. Translation gives CAWMGGTYNEQFF.

The CDR3 coding sequence is TGTGCCAGCAGCTTGGCCGTCAGGGTAGACGAAAAACTGTTTTTT. It codes for CASSLAVRVDEKLFF. The V call is TRBV5-6, the J call TRBJ1-4, with a weak D call TRBD1 (5 bases). Germline V gives CDR1 SGHDT, CDR2 YYEEEE. CDR3 length: 15 residues. Trimming pared 0 bases from V and 8 bases from J, leaving 14 bases between.